This is a list of T cell receptor beta chains from one sample in a study of cytotoxic CD8 clonotypes in ibrutinib-treated CLL. Using immunoSEQ multiplex PCR, the repertoire was profiled, and TCRdb retains in-frame clones only, with some absent. The table has approximately 80,000 clones, about 86% seen once. Source: PBMCs, taken before ibrutinib treatment. These receptors all stem from a human donor with chronic lymphocytic leukemia. The conserved cysteine and the conserved F or W are not part of the CDR3 here. The size field is filled for only some rows; it gives once, few, many or a size class.

-	TRBV10-3	ATQGASHEQY
medium-sized	TRBV4-3	ASSQVFAGEPYEQY
-	TRBV2	ASRRDSEAF
-	TRBV11-2	ASSSRTSGRAYYNEQF
-	TRBV4-1	ASSQDWPQQETQY
-	TRBV11-2	ASSLDTDTEAF
-	TRBV12-5	ASGLVNRVGSYMNTEAF
few	TRBV14	ASSQENRLAGVAEQY
-	TRBV30	AWSGQGIHEQF
-	TRBV4-3	ASSQSLSGRPTDTQY
-	TRBV10-1	ASSDVVPATGVSYEQY
-	TRBV5-4	ASSFRTGTGNTIY
-	TRBV9	ASSVATGGGNTGELF
-	TRBV7-2	ASSLILDNRVPSGGYT
-	TRBV2	ASSIQGNPGGYT
once	TRBV2	ASSRDRGARNQPQH
-	TRBV19	ASTRGGQPQH
-	TRBV29-1	SVEENPSTDTQY
-	TRBV5-1	ASSGDTSSRIFNYGYT
-	TRBV7-2	ASSLQGD
once	TRBV19	ASSFSLFTDTQY
-	TRBV9	ASSVTSRQPQH
-	TRBV9	ASSVDDGISYEQY
-	TRBV6-1	ASSEFHGVDQPQH
-	TRBV5-1	ASSLGGGRPDTQY
-	TRBV7-2	ASSLRVFYGYT
once	TRBV4-3	ASSQDIASGYYEQY
once	TRBV29-1	SVGDRGSSEQF
-	TRBV10-2	ASRDRVIAGELF
-	TRBV27	ASSSAWDPTNTGELF
-	TRBV6-5	ASSYSKSNEQY
-	TRBV5-4	ASSLRNRNTGELF
-	TRBV9	ASSVSTVGETQY